The following is a TCR beta chain sequence with its context. The sample is drawn from a study of technical replicates of blood from several donors. Assay: immunoSEQ multiplex PCR; the TCRdb copy retains only in-frame clones and omits some. The sample consists of roughly 15,000 clones, around nine tenths of them appearing once. The CDR3 has 16 residues. V was pared by 4 bases and J by 3 bases, with 11 bases of the junction left unmatched. CDR1 is MDHEN, CDR2 SYDVKM, per germline. The sequence was collected from a human donor in good health. Sequencing input: PBMCs. V is TRBV28 and J is TRBJ2-7; 8 nucleotides line up with TRBD2. In nucleotides, the CDR3 is TGTGCCAGCAGTTCGGGGGGGTTTGGGGGTCACTACGAGCAGTACTTC. Protein product: CASSSGGFGGHYEQYF.